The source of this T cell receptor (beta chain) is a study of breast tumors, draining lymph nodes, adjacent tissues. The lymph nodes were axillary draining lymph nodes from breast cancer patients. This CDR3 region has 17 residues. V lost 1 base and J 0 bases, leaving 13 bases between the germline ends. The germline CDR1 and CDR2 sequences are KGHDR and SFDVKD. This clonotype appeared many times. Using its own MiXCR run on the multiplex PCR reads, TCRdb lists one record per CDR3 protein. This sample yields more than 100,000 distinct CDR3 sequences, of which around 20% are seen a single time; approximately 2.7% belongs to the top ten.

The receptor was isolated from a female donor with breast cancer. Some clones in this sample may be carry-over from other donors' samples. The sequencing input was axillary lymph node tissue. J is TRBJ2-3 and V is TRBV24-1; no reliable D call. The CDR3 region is CATSDLVADASTDTQYF. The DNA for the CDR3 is TGTGCCACCAGTGATTTAGTGGCCGACGCTAGCACAGATACGCAGTATTTT.